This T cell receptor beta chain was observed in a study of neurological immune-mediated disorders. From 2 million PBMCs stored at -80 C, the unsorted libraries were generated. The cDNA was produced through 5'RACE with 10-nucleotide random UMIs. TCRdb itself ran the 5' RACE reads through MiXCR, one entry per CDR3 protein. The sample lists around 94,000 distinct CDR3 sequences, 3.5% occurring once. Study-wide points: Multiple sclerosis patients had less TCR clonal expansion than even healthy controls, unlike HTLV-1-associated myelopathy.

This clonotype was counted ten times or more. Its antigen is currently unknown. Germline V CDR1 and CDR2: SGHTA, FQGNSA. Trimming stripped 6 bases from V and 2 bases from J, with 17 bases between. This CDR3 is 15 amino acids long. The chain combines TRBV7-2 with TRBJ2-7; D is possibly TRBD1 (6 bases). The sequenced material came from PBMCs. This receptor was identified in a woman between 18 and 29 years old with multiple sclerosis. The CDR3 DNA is TGTGCCAGCAGATCTTCAGGGGTTGGGGCCTACGAGCAGTACTTC. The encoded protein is CASRSSGVGAYEQYF.